Each of the 14 T cell receptor beta chains below was sequenced from the same sample in a study of blood T cell repertoires in COVID-19. Data came from immunoSEQ multiplex PCR; TCRdb stores just in-frame clones and leaves some out. The data show under 250,000 clones, around 79% seen once. Sequencing was performed on peripheral blood. These receptors were collected from a middle-aged woman with COVID-19, enrolled during active disease.

The DNA of the CDR3 is TGTGCCAGTGTGTCCGGGAGCCCCCTTGGCTACACCTTC. It yields the protein CASVSGSPLGYTF. The chain recombines TRBV2 with TRBJ1-2; D is undetermined. Germline loops: CDR1 SNHLY, CDR2 FYNNEI. The CDR3 totals 13 residues. V was trimmed by 9 bases and J by 7 bases, leaving 18 bases between them.

V gene TRBV12-3 or TRBV12-4 combines with J gene TRBJ1-1; D uncertain. Trimming took 2 bases from V and 1 from J, leaving 5 bases between them. CDR3 length: 13 amino acids. CDR3: CASSLLSNTEAFF. CDR3 sequence (DNA): TGTGCCAGCAGTTTACTGTCGAACACTGAAGCTTTCTTT.

The CDR3 loop reads CASSFRGFYDEQYF. As DNA, the CDR3 is TGTGCCAGCAGCTTCAGGGGTTTCTACGACGAGCAGTACTTC. J is TRBJ2-7 and V is TRBV3-1 (or the pseudogene TRBV3-2), with D maybe TRBD1 (6 bases). Trimming removed 5 bases at V and 5 bases at J, with 16 bases between. Germline V gene lookup returns CDR1 LGHDT and CDR2 YNNKEL (reference sequence). This CDR3 has 14 residues.

This clone has just one count. The V call is TRBV6-6, the J call TRBJ2-7; 12 bases map to TRBD1. Germline CDR1 is MNHNY and CDR2 is SVGAGI (reference sequence). The junction had 7 bases not matched to a gene; V was cut back by 4 bases and J by 6 bases. The CDR3 consists of 15 residues. CDR3 region: CASSSRGTGGAEQYF. CDR3 DNA: TGTGCCAGCAGTTCAAGGGGGACAGGGGGCGCCGAGCAGTACTTC.

The rearrangement links TRBV10-1 to TRBJ2-1; TRBD2 is a possible D gene (6 bases). Germline V lookup: CDR1 WNHNN, CDR2 SYGVQD (reference sequence). The CDR3 consists of 14 residues. Trimming shortened V by 3 bases and J by 9 bases, and 15 bases separated the two germline ends. The CDR3 loop reads CASSDGGPPGEQFF. CDR3 nucleotide sequence: TGCGCCAGCAGTGATGGAGGGCCACCGGGTGAGCAGTTCTTC.

The chain has TRBV3-1 (or the pseudogene TRBV3-2) and TRBJ2-1; possibly TRBD2 for D (6 bases). The CDR3 has 13 residues. Germline lookup yields CDR1 LGHDT and CDR2 YNNKEL (reference sequence). V was shortened by 3 bases and J by 6 bases, with 9 bases between the two germline ends. The CDR3 DNA reads TGTGCCAGCAGCCAGCGGGGTTCCAATGAGCAGTTCTTC. It translates to CASSQRGSNEQFF.

The chain recombines TRBV5-1 with TRBJ1-3; no clear D. CDR1 is SGHRS and CDR2 is YFSETQ in the germline V gene. Trimming removed 7 bases at V and 2 bases at J, with 13 bases between. The CDR3 covers 14 residues. For the CDR3, the DNA is TGCGCCAGCGCTGAGGCGGTCACTGGAAACACCATATATTTT. Amino acids: CASAEAVTGNTIYF.

This chain links TRBV10-1 with TRBJ1-1; 8 bases are shared with TRBD1. The germline V gene has CDR1 WNHNN and CDR2 SYGVQD (reference sequence). The CDR3 has 13 residues. The V gene end was trimmed by 5 bases and the J gene end by 6 bases; junction bases not matched to a gene: 5. The CDR3 DNA reads TGCGCCAGCAGTTCAGGGGGCCAGCCTGAAGCTTTCTTT. Translated: CASSSGGQPEAFF.

The chain recombines TRBV7-2 with TRBJ1-4, with a possible D match to TRBD1 (5 bases). Germline-derived CDR1 and CDR2 are SGHTA and FQGNSA. Trimming took 3 bases from V and 7 from J, leaving 12 bases between them. This CDR3 region has 14 residues. The CDR3 loop is CASSFRVTGEKLFF. The CDR3 DNA reads as TGTGCCAGCAGCTTCAGGGTGACGGGTGAAAAACTGTTTTTT.

V gene TRBV3-1 (or the pseudogene TRBV3-2) combines with J gene TRBJ1-2; a weak D match, TRBD1 (5 bases). Germline CDR1 reads LGHDT; CDR2 reads YNNKEL (reference sequence). The CDR3 has 13 amino acids. V was cut by 3 bases and J by 4 bases, with 9 bases left in between. The CDR3 loop is CASSQGRGYGYTF. DNA of the CDR3: TGTGCCAGCAGCCAGGGAAGGGGCTATGGCTACACCTTC.

The sample holds a few counts of this clone. This rearrangement joins TRBV5-1 to TRBJ1-4, with unresolved D. The germline V gene encodes CDR1 SGHRS and CDR2 YFSETQ. The CDR3 runs to 14 residues. V lost 5 bases to trimming and J lost 7 bases, with 15 bases between them. CDR3 bases: TGCGCCAGCAGATCTGACCTCTGGAGTGAAAAACTGTTTTTT. Translated: CASRSDLWSEKLFF.

This chain connects TRBV6-2 or TRBV6-3 to TRBJ2-3, with 9 positions matching TRBD1. CDR1 MNHEY and CDR2 SVGEGT come from the germline V gene. V lost 0 bases to trimming and J lost 6 bases; unmatched junction nucleotides: 4. This CDR3 is 15 amino acids long. CDR3 nucleotide sequence: TGTGCCAGCAGTTACTCGTGGACAGGGGACGATACGCAGTATTTT. This translates into CASSYSWTGDDTQYF.

The chain combines TRBV19 with TRBJ2-4; tentatively, D is TRBD2 (5 bases). The V end lost 4 bases, the J end lost 2 bases, and 12 bases lay between the germline ends. Germline V gene sequence: CDR1 LNHDA, CDR2 SQIVND (reference sequence). The CDR3 length is 15 residues. The CDR3: CASSTYRETKNIQYF. The CDR3, as DNA: TGTGCCAGTAGTACCTATCGGGAAACCAAAAACATTCAGTACTTC.

The chain uses TRBV5-8 and TRBJ1-1; D is ambiguous. CDR3 length: 14 residues. Germline V gene sequence: CDR1 SGHTS, CDR2 YDEGEE. V lost 1 base, J lost 1 base, and 8 bases lay in between. The CDR3 nucleotides read TGTGCCAGCAGCTTGTATGCGGGGAACACTGAAGCTTTCTTT. Its protein is CASSLYAGNTEAFF.